Listed below are T cell receptor beta chains from one sample, sequenced in a study of T cells in Graves' hyperthyroidism and ophthalmopathy. TCRdb reprocessed the multiplex PCR reads with MiXCR, giving one entry per CDR3 protein. The data contain under 400,000 distinct CDR3 sequences, roughly 17% of them singletons. Sequenced: blood. These receptors were obtained from a man younger than 40 with Graves' hyperthyroidism. The conserved cysteine and the conserved F or W are not part of the CDR3 here. Each record gives: CDR3 length, V gene, J gene, CDR3 protein.

cdr3_length: 13
v_call: TRBV12-3/TRBV12-4
j_call: TRBJ2-2
cdr3_aa: ASSLSGGFNGELF

cdr3_length: 11
v_call: TRBV30
j_call: TRBJ2-7
cdr3_aa: AWSVGDRDEQY

cdr3_length: 13
v_call: TRBV28
j_call: TRBJ1-2
cdr3_aa: ASSPAGRAVGGYT

cdr3_length: 13
v_call: TRBV27
j_call: TRBJ2-1
cdr3_aa: ASSLLGLAGYEQF

cdr3_length: 13
v_call: TRBV18
j_call: TRBJ1-4
cdr3_aa: ASSPDRATNEKLF

cdr3_length: 10
v_call: TRBV6-6
j_call: TRBJ2-7
cdr3_aa: ASSYNGYEQY

cdr3_length: 11
v_call: TRBV20-1
j_call: TRBJ2-7
cdr3_aa: SARTATSYEQY

cdr3_length: 12
v_call: TRBV10-2
j_call: TRBJ2-1
cdr3_aa: ASSEGGLYNEQF

cdr3_length: 11
v_call: TRBV30
j_call: TRBJ2-1
cdr3_aa: AWGTGRGGEQF

cdr3_length: 13
v_call: TRBV20-1
j_call: TRBJ2-1
cdr3_aa: SAGPRGLTYNEQF

cdr3_length: 9
v_call: TRBV6-2/TRBV6-3
j_call: TRBJ2-7
cdr3_aa: ASSRAGEQY

cdr3_length: 14
v_call: TRBV20-1
j_call: TRBJ2-3
cdr3_aa: SARPASGKNTDTQY

cdr3_length: 10
v_call: TRBV20-1
j_call: TRBJ1-5
cdr3_aa: SAEDSNQPQH

cdr3_length: 12
v_call: TRBV12-3/TRBV12-4
j_call: TRBJ2-5
cdr3_aa: ASSLGLDRETQY

cdr3_length: 8
v_call: TRBV7-2
j_call: TRBJ2-1
cdr3_aa: ATGSYEQF

cdr3_length: 13
v_call: TRBV20-1
j_call: TRBJ1-6
cdr3_aa: SARAPGLKTSPLH

cdr3_length: 11
v_call: TRBV30
j_call: TRBJ1-5
cdr3_aa: AWSTRTDQPQH

cdr3_length: 12
v_call: TRBV28
j_call: TRBJ1-1
cdr3_aa: ASRPPGPNTEAF

cdr3_length: 13
v_call: TRBV28
j_call: TRBJ2-1
cdr3_aa: ASGGSGVEYNEQF

cdr3_length: 13
v_call: TRBV20-1
j_call: TRBJ2-7
cdr3_aa: SATPNTGVGYEQY

cdr3_length: 10
v_call: TRBV2
j_call: TRBJ1-5
cdr3_aa: ASSPGQYPQH

cdr3_length: 12
v_call: TRBV5-5
j_call: TRBJ1-2
cdr3_aa: ASSLDRAYYGYT

cdr3_length: 11
v_call: TRBV2
j_call: TRBJ1-5
cdr3_aa: ASSRDHNQPQH

cdr3_length: 13
v_call: TRBV18
j_call: TRBJ2-1
cdr3_aa: ASSPPRLANNEQF

cdr3_length: 11
v_call: TRBV28
j_call: TRBJ1-1
cdr3_aa: ASSPPGPPKSH

cdr3_length: 13
v_call: TRBV19
j_call: TRBJ1-5
cdr3_aa: ASSLTGKANQPQH

cdr3_length: 11
v_call: TRBV11-2
j_call: TRBJ2-3
cdr3_aa: ASSPDRADTQY

cdr3_length: 12
v_call: TRBV20-1
j_call: TRBJ2-3
cdr3_aa: SALQGGWSDTQY

cdr3_length: 14
v_call: TRBV2
j_call: TRBJ2-1
cdr3_aa: ASSVGWASGTNEQF

cdr3_length: 11
v_call: TRBV28
j_call: TRBJ2-1
cdr3_aa: ATGQSSYNEQF

cdr3_length: 9
v_call: TRBV29-1
j_call: TRBJ1-1
cdr3_aa: SVNPGTEAF

cdr3_length: 11
v_call: TRBV27
j_call: TRBJ1-4
cdr3_aa: ASRGNNNEKLF

cdr3_length: 13
v_call: TRBV5-6
j_call: TRBJ2-1
cdr3_aa: ASSLPLGTANEQF

cdr3_length: 13
v_call: TRBV11-2
j_call: TRBJ2-3
cdr3_aa: ASSLDGDGPDTQY

cdr3_length: 14
v_call: TRBV5-1
j_call: TRBJ2-1
cdr3_aa: ASSPPGESSYNEQF

cdr3_length: 14
v_call: TRBV6-4
j_call: TRBJ1-1
cdr3_aa: ASSGDREKLNTEAF

cdr3_length: 11
v_call: TRBV2
j_call: TRBJ2-7
cdr3_aa: ASSGPDSYEQY

cdr3_length: 11
v_call: TRBV2
j_call: TRBJ2-5
cdr3_aa: ASSDRGVETQY

cdr3_length: 13
v_call: TRBV11-2
j_call: TRBJ2-1
cdr3_aa: ASRQGGDRANEQF

cdr3_length: 12
v_call: TRBV28
j_call: TRBJ1-6
cdr3_aa: ASSRDRGASPLH

cdr3_length: 15
v_call: TRBV12-3/TRBV12-4
j_call: TRBJ1-3
cdr3_aa: ASSLGRRVRSGNTIY

cdr3_length: 12
v_call: TRBV20-1
j_call: TRBJ1-2
cdr3_aa: SAGTRGRRYGYT

cdr3_length: 10
v_call: TRBV29-1
j_call: TRBJ2-1
cdr3_aa: SGETSIHEQF

cdr3_length: 13
v_call: TRBV13
j_call: TRBJ2-3
cdr3_aa: ASSRARASTDTQY